One and the same sample provided the 23 T cell receptor beta chains below, sequenced in a study of T-cell memory formation after mild COVID-19. MiXCR, applied by TCRdb to the 5' RACE reads, yields one record per CDR3 protein. The sample yields 300,000 or so distinct CDR3 sequences, more than 15% seen once. Sequencing input: PBMCs or a T cell subset sorted from them (not recorded which). The source is a man aged 18 to 35 who had mild COVID-19 (a few samples of this study predate the infection). Cell type and time point are not known.

There are a few counts of this clonotype. The gene calls are TRBV5-1 and TRBJ2-1; 8 bases line up with TRBD2. The CDR3 length is 15 residues. The V segment lost 4 bases and the J segment 5 bases; nucleotides outside the gene matches: 8. Germline lookup yields CDR1 SGHRS and CDR2 YFSETQ. The CDR3 nucleotides read TGCGCCAGCAGCACCTTTAGCGGGGCCCACAATGAGCAGTTCTTC. It codes for CASSTFSGAHNEQFF.

This clonotype was seen more than once but under ten times. The chain has TRBV5-6 and TRBJ1-1; 7 nucleotides align to TRBD1. The germline V gene encodes CDR1 SGHDT and CDR2 YYEEEE. With V trimmed by 2 bases and J by 7 bases, 2 bases remained unmatched. The CDR3 loop spans 12 amino acids. In DNA, the CDR3 is TGTGCCAGCAGCTTCGACAGGGATGAAGCTTTCTTT. Its translation: CASSFDRDEAFF.

This clonotype was observed a handful of times. The chain is built from TRBV9 and TRBJ2-1; unclear D gene. The CDR3 covers 19 residues. V gave up 3 bases and J gave up 0 bases, with 22 bases separating them. CDR1 SGDLS and CDR2 YYNGEE come from the germline V gene. The DNA for the CDR3 is TGTGCCAGCAGCGCCCGGGCCAAACGGCTGTCTGTCTCCTACAATGAGCAGTTCTTC. It is translated as CASSARAKRLSVSYNEQFF.

This clonotype showed up just a few times. The V and J genes are TRBV5-1 and TRBJ2-1; 7 bases fit TRBD2. The J segment lost 3 bases and the V segment lost 1 base, leaving 4 bases of the junction unmatched. Germline lookup yields CDR1 SGHRS and CDR2 YFSETQ. This CDR3 comprises 15 residues. The CDR3 DNA sequence: TGCGCCAGCAGCTTGATCGAGCGGGGCTACAATGAGCAGTTCTTC. Its translation: CASSLIERGYNEQFF.

This clonotype was seen a handful of times. The DNA for the CDR3 is TGTGCCACCAGTGAACAGGACGGTGAGCAGTTCTTC. Residues: CATSEQDGEQFF. The chain has TRBV24-1 and TRBJ2-1; weak D call: TRBD1 (5 bases). The CDR3 runs to 12 residues. V was clipped by 4 bases and J by 9 bases, with 9 bases between them. Germline CDR1 reads KGHDR; CDR2 reads SFDVKD.

This clonotype was seen a handful of times. This chain uses TRBV5-4 with TRBJ2-2, with 9 bases fitting TRBD2. Trimming at V came to 4 bases and at J to 4 bases, leaving 14 bases not matched to a gene. Germline V CDR1 and CDR2: SGHNT, YYREEE (reference sequence). The CDR3 length is 18 residues. The CDR3 region is CASSPEGAGGLATGELFF. As DNA, the CDR3 is TGTGCCAGCAGCCCCGAGGGGGCGGGGGGGCTGGCCACCGGGGAGCTGTTTTTT.

This clonotype was seen a handful of times. The chain recombines TRBV20-1 with TRBJ2-3; D gene ambiguous. The CDR3 length is 14 residues. Trimming took 6 bases from V and 8 from J, leaving 21 bases between them. From germline, CDR1 is DFQATT and CDR2 SNEGSKA (reference sequence). The CDR3 bases are TGCAGTGCGACCCCCCCCGACTTATCTCGTACGCAGTATTTT. Translating gives CSATPPDLSRTQYF.

V usage is TRBV12-3 or TRBV12-4 and J usage is TRBJ1-5, with D possibly being TRBD1 (5 bases). The length of the CDR3 is 13 residues. V lost 8 bases and J lost 4, with 12 bases in between. CDR3 residues: CASVRGSNQPQHF. The CDR3 nucleotides read TGTGCCAGCGTTAGGGGATCGAATCAGCCCCAGCATTTT.

This sequence joins TRBV7-2 and TRBJ2-1, with 11 bases lining up with TRBD2. The germline V gene has CDR1 SGHTA and CDR2 FQGNSA. V shed 6 bases, J shed 2 bases, and the junction held 6 bases outside the gene matches. This CDR3 is built from 16 residues. CDR3 sequence: CASSPYSGGAYNEQFF. The CDR3 nucleotides read TGTGCCAGCAGTCCATATAGCGGGGGGGCCTACAATGAGCAGTTCTTC.

This clonotype was seen a few times. J is TRBJ1-6 and V is TRBV9; a possible D gene is TRBD1 (6 bases). Germline values: CDR1 SGDLS, CDR2 YYNGEE. V gave up 2 bases and J gave up 6 bases, with 12 bases separating them. The CDR3 runs to 15 residues. CDR3 residues: CASSVEGGGNSPLHF. The DNA of the CDR3 is TGTGCCAGCAGCGTGGAAGGAGGGGGTAATTCACCCCTCCACTTT.

This clonotype was seen more than once but under ten times. The chain uses TRBV7-8 and TRBJ2-7; TRBD2 is a possible D gene (6 bases). The CDR3 spans 15 residues. CDR1 SGHVS and CDR2 FQNEAQ come from the germline V gene. V dropped 5 bases and J dropped 3 bases, with 17 bases sitting between them. This CDR3 reads CASSTAGRGVYEQYF. The DNA of the CDR3 is TGTGCCAGCAGCACCGCCGGGCGCGGGGTCTACGAGCAGTACTTC.

The chain recombines TRBV12-5 with TRBJ2-4, with TRBD1 identical over 7 bases. Germline CDR1 reads LGHNT; CDR2 reads FRNRAP. The CDR3 totals 17 residues. V lost 0 bases, J lost 7 bases, and 12 bases stayed unmatched. The CDR3 loop is CASGLVPTGVYGNIQYF. CDR3 DNA sequence: TGTGCTAGTGGTTTGGTACCTACAGGGGTGTACGGGAACATTCAGTACTTC.

The CDR3 DNA reads TGCAGTGCTAGAGATTTGATGATAGGTTCAGAGACCCAGTACTTC. Its protein is CSARDLMIGSETQYF. The chain recombines TRBV20-1 with TRBJ2-5; D unclear. There are 15 residues in the CDR3. The germline V and J ends were trimmed by 0 bases and 4 bases, with 15 bases remaining between them. CDR1 and CDR2 (germline): DFQATT, SNEGSKA (reference sequence).

The chain joins TRBV7-8 to TRBJ2-4, with D possibly matching TRBD2 (5 bases). The CDR3 spans 15 residues. Germline CDR1 and CDR2: SGHVS and FQNEAQ. Trimming left V 6 bases short and J 9 bases short, with 21 bases between. CDR3 sequence: CASSEGPGVIGIQYF. CDR3 DNA: TGTGCCAGCAGTGAGGGCCCTGGGGTCATTGGCATTCAGTACTTC.

This clonotype was detected ten times or more. The V call is TRBV5-1, the J call TRBJ2-3, with TRBD1 identical over 8 bases. V was pared by 5 bases and J by 1 base, with 9 bases of the junction left unmatched. Germline CDR1 and CDR2: SGHRS and YFSETQ. This CDR3 has 16 amino acids. The CDR3 protein is CASRSPGGEGTDTQYF. The CDR3 DNA reads as TGCGCCAGCAGATCACCAGGGGGCGAAGGCACAGATACGCAGTATTTT.

In its sample, this clonotype was seen a few times. V and J are TRBV18 and TRBJ1-3, with 8 bases identical to TRBD1. The V and J ends lost 2 bases and 3 bases, in that order; junction bases with no gene match: 3. CDR1 is KGHSH and CDR2 is LQKENI in the germline V gene. CDR3 length equals 15 residues. The CDR3 protein is CASSPLGTGGNTIYF. The CDR3 coding sequence is TGTGCCAGCTCACCATTAGGGACAGGTGGAAACACCATATATTTT.

This clonotype has more than one count but fewer than ten. This chain uses TRBV24-1 with TRBJ2-1, with D tentatively TRBD2 (7 bases). The CDR3 consists of 14 residues. The germline V and J ends were trimmed by 5 bases and 6 bases, with 13 bases remaining between them. Germline V lookup: CDR1 KGHDR, CDR2 SFDVKD. CDR3 nucleotides: TGTGCCACCAGTGTGGCGGGGGCTCGCAATGAGCAGTTCTTC. Translating gives CATSVAGARNEQFF.

This clonotype was found a few times. The V and J genes are TRBV12-3 or TRBV12-4 and TRBJ1-2; possible D gene TRBD1, 6 bases. This CDR3 is built from 13 residues. Trimming cost V 7 bases and J 6 bases, with 15 bases left between them. The CDR3 sequence is CASTRWGADGYTF. The CDR3 nucleotides are TGTGCCAGCACCCGGTGGGGGGCCGATGGCTACACCTTC.

This clonotype was detected only a few times. V usage is TRBV20-1 and J usage is TRBJ1-2; the D gene is possibly TRBD1 (6 bases). CDR3 size: 13 residues. V was trimmed by 6 bases and J by 5 bases, leaving 16 bases between them. CDR1 and CDR2 (germline): DFQATT, SNEGSKA (reference sequence). The CDR3 nucleotides read TGCAGTGCGAGACCGACAGGATCATATGGCTACACCTTC. Protein product: CSARPTGSYGYTF.

The rearrangement uses TRBV25-1 and TRBJ2-5, with D perhaps matching TRBD2 (6 bases). The V and J ends lost 4 bases and 4 bases respectively, with 13 bases between them. This CDR3 has 14 residues. Germline V gene sequence: CDR1 MGHDK, CDR2 SYGVNS. The CDR3 coding sequence is TGTGCCAGCAGTGCTAGCGCGGTCCTAGAGACCCAGTACTTC. This codes for CASSASAVLETQYF.

The chain combines TRBV19 with TRBJ2-7; the match to TRBD1 covers 9 bases. The CDR3 spans 16 residues. V gave up 5 bases and J gave up 3 bases; unmatched junction bases: 11. Germline-derived CDR1 and CDR2 are LNHDA and SQIVND (reference sequence). CDR3 sequence: CASSPYPGTGFYEQYF. CDR3 bases: TGTGCCAGTAGTCCCTACCCCGGGACAGGGTTCTACGAGCAGTACTTC.

J is TRBJ1-4 and V is TRBV12-3 or TRBV12-4; TRBD1 matches 8 bases. The CDR3 runs to 14 residues. Trimming took 4 bases from V and 10 from J; bases not matched to a gene: 8. The CDR3 is CASSYRDRTGKLFF. Written as DNA, the CDR3 is TGTGCCAGCAGTTACAGGGACAGGACAGGAAAACTGTTTTTT.

The chain combines TRBV24-1 with TRBJ2-1; D remains unclear. The CDR3 has 15 amino acids. Trimming stripped 4 bases from V and 3 bases from J, with 12 bases between. The germline CDR1 and CDR2 sequences are KGHDR and SFDVKD. This CDR3 is CATSELLGIYNEQFF. In DNA form, the CDR3 reads TGTGCCACCAGTGAATTACTGGGGATCTACAATGAGCAGTTCTTC.